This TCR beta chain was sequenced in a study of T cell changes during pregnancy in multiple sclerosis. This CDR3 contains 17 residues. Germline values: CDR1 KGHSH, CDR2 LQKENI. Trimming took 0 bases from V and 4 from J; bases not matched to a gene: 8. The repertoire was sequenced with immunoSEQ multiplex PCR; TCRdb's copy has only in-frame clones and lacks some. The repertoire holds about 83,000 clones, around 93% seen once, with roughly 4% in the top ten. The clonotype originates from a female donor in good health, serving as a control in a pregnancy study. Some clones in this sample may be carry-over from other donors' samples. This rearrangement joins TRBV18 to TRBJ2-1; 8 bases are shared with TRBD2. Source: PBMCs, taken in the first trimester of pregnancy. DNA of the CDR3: TGTGCCAGCTCACCACCAAATACCGGGAGGGTATACAATGAGCAGTTCTTC. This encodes CASSPPNTGRVYNEQFF.